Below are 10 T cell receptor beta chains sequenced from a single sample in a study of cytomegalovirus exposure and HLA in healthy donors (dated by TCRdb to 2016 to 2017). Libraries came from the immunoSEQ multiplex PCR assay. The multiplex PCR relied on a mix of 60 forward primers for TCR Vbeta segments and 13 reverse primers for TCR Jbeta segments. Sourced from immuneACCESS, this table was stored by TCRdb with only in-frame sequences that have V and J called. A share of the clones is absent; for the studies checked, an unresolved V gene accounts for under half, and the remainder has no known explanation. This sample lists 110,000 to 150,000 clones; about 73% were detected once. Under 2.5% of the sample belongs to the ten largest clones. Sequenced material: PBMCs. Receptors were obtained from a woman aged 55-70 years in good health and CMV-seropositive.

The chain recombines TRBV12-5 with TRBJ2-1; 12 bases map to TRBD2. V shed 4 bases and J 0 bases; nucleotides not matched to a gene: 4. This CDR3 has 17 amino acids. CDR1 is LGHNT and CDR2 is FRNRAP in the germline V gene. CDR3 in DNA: TGTGCTAGTGGTTCTTCGACTAGCGGGAGCTCCTACAATGAGCAGTTCTTC. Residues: CASGSSTSGSSYNEQFF.

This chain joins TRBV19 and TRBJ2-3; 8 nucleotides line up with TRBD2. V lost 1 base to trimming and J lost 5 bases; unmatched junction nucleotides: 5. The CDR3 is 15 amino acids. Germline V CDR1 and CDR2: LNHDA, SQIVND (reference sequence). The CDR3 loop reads CASSIGAGAVDTQYF. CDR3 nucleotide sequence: TGTGCCAGTAGTATAGGAGCGGGAGCTGTAGATACGCAGTATTTT.

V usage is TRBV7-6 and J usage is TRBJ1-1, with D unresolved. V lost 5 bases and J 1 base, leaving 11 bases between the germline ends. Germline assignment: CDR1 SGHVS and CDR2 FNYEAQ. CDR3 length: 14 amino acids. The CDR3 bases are TGTGCCAGCAGCCCCACTGTCGGGAACACTGAAGCTTTCTTT. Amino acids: CASSPTVGNTEAFF.

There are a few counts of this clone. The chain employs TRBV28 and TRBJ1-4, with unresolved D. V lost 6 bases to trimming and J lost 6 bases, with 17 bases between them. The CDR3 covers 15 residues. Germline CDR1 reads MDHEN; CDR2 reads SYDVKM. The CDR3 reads CASSSNGLGHEKLFF. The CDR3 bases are TGTGCCAGCAGCTCTAACGGACTGGGCCATGAAAAACTGTTTTTT.

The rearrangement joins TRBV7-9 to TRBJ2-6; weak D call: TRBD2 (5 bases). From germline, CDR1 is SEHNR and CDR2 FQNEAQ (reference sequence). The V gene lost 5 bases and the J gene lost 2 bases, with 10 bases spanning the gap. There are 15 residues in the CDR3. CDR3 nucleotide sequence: TGTGCCAGCAGCCCTAGGAGGACTGGGGCCAACGTCCTGACTTTC. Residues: CASSPRRTGANVLTF. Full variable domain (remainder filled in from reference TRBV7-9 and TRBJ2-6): DTGVSQNPRHKITKRGQNVTFRCDPISEHNRLYWYRQTLGQGPEFLTYFQNEAQLEKSRLLSDRFSAERPKGSFSTLEIQRTEQGDSAMYLCASSPRRTGANVLTFGAGSRLTVL.

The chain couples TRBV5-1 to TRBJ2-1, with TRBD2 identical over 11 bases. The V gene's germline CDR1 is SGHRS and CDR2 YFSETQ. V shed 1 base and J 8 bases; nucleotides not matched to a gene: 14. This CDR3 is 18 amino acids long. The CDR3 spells CASSLFGSGRANAHEQFF. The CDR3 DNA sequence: TGCGCCAGCAGCTTGTTTGGTAGCGGGAGGGCCAACGCCCATGAGCAGTTCTTC. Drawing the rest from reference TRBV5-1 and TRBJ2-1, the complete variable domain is KAGVTQTPRYLIKTRGQQVTLSCSPISGHRSVSWYQQTPGQGLQFLFEYFSETQRNKGNFPGRFSGRQFSNSRSEMNVSTLELGDSALYLCASSLFGSGRANAHEQFFGPGTRLTVL.

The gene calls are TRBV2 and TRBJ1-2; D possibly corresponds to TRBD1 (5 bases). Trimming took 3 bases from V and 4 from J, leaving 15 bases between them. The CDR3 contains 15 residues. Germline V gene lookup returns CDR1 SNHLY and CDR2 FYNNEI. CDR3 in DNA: TGTGCCAGCAGTGAGGACAACTTACAACCCTATGGCTACACCTTC. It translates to CASSEDNLQPYGYTF.

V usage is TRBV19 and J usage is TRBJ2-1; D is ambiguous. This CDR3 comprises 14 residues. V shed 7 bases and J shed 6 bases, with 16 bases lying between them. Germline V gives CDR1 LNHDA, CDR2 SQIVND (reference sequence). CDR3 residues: CASTNFRKSNEQFF. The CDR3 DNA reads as TGTGCCAGTACTAATTTCCGAAAATCCAATGAGCAGTTCTTC.

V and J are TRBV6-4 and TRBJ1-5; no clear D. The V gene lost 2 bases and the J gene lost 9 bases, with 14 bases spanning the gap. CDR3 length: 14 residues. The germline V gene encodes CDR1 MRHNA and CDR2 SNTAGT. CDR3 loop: CASSDKPYGGPQHF. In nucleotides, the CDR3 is TGTGCCAGCAGTGACAAGCCCTACGGTGGGCCCCAGCATTTT.

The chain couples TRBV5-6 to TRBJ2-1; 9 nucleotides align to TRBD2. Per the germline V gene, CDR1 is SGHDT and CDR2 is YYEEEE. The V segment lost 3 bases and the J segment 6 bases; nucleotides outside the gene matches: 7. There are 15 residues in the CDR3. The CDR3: CASSSRLAATNEQFF. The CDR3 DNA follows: TGTGCCAGCAGCTCCCGACTAGCGGCTACCAATGAGCAGTTCTTC. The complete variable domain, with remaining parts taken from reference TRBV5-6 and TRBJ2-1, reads DAGVTQSPTHLIKTRGQQVTLRCSPKSGHDTVSWYQQALGQGPQFIFQYYEEEERQRGNFPDRFSGHQFPNYSSELNVNALLLGDSALYLCASSSRLAATNEQFFGPGTRLTVL.